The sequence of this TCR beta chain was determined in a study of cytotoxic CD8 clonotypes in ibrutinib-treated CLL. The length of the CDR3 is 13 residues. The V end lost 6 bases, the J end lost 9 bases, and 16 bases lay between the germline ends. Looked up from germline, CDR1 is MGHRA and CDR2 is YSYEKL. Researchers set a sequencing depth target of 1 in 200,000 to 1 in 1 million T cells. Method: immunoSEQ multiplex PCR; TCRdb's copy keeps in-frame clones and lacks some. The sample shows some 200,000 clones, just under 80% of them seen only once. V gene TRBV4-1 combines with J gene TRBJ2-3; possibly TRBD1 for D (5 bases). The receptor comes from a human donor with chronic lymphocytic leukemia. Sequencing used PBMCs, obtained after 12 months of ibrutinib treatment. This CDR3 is CASRHSTRATQYF. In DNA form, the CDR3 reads TGCGCCAGCAGGCATTCCACCAGGGCGACGCAGTATTTT.